One and the same sample provided the 28 T cell receptor beta chains below, sequenced in a study of identical twins. TCRdb passed the 5' RACE reads through MiXCR, listing each CDR3 protein once. Of 1.5 million or so distinct CDR3 sequences in the sample, roughly a third were seen once. Sequenced material: cord blood. These receptors all come from a newborn girl in good health.

V and J are TRBV5-1 and TRBJ1-4; D is uncertain. CDR3 size: 13 residues. Trimming shortened V by 8 bases and J by 2 bases, and 10 bases separated the two germline ends. CDR1 and CDR2 (germline): SGHRS, YFSETQ. The CDR3 sequence is CARRSSTNEKLFF. The DNA of the CDR3 is TGCGCCAGACGGTCGTCGACTAATGAAAAACTGTTTTTT.

The sample holds a few counts of this clonotype. The chain carries TRBV29-1 and TRBJ2-7; TRBD1 agrees at 11 bases. Germline V gene lookup returns CDR1 SQVTM and CDR2 ANQGSEA. CDR3 length: 15 residues. V shed 1 base and J 4 bases; nucleotides not matched to a gene: 6. The CDR3 here is CSVEGAGQGEYEQYF. The CDR3 DNA reads TGCAGCGTTGAAGGCGCGGGACAGGGGGAATACGAGCAGTACTTC.

This clonotype was counted ten times or more. The rearrangement joins TRBV5-1 to TRBJ2-7; D remains unclear. V lost 2 bases and J 3 bases, leaving 12 bases between the germline ends. The CDR3 runs 14 residues. Germline-derived CDR1 and CDR2 are SGHRS and YFSETQ. CDR3 DNA: TGCGCCAGCAGCTTAAAGGCCCCCTACTACGAGCAGTACTTC. This codes for CASSLKAPYYEQYF.

V gene TRBV24-1 combines with J gene TRBJ2-1, with 10 nucleotides matching TRBD2. This CDR3 has 14 residues. Germline lookup yields CDR1 KGHDR and CDR2 SFDVKD. V shed 3 bases and J 14 bases; nucleotides not matched to a gene: 9. The CDR3 protein is CATSDLLAGVSEFF. As DNA, the CDR3 is TGTGCCACCAGTGATCTGCTAGCGGGAGTCTCCGAGTTCTTC.

This clonotype was detected many times. The V and J genes are TRBV25-1 and TRBJ1-2; TRBD1 is a possible D gene (5 bases). The CDR3 sequence is 18 residues long. V was trimmed by 1 base and J by 0 bases, leaving 18 bases between them. The germline CDR1 and CDR2 sequences are MGHDK and SYGVNS. CDR3 DNA: TGTGCCAGCAGTGAATCGTTGGGTGGAGGGACCGCTAACTATGGCTACACCTTC. Amino acid sequence: CASSESLGGGTANYGYTF.

Comment on this clonotype: The junction and the germline gene differ at one end; a read error may be behind it. This chain uses TRBV11-2 with TRBJ2-7; no definite D call. The V gene's germline CDR1 is SGHAT and CDR2 FQNNGV. The CDR3 has 14 residues. Here the CDR3 reads CASSFAMSSYERYF. CDR3 bases: TGTGCCAGCAGCTTCGCCATGAGCTCCTACGAGCGGTACTTC.

This clonotype has at least ten counts. This sequence joins TRBV10-3 and TRBJ1-2, with D possibly TRBD1 on 6 matching bases. Germline lookup yields CDR1 ENHRY and CDR2 SYGVKD. There are 14 residues in the CDR3. Trimming removed 2 bases from V and 5 bases from J, with 12 bases in between. CDR3 amino acids: CAISEVYREYGYTF. CDR3 bases: TGTGCCATCAGTGAGGTATACAGGGAATATGGCTACACCTTC.

V and J are TRBV5-1 and TRBJ2-3; a possible D gene is TRBD2 (6 bases). V lost 3 bases to trimming and J lost 2 bases, with 16 bases between them. Germline values: CDR1 SGHRS, CDR2 YFSETQ. The CDR3 is 16 residues long. The CDR3 loop reads CASSSAPGTYTDTQYF. Here the CDR3 DNA reads TGCGCCAGCAGCTCGGCCCCGGGGACTTACACAGATACGCAGTATTTT.

The gene calls are TRBV4-1 and TRBJ2-2; D perhaps matches TRBD2 (6 bases). V dropped 1 base and J dropped 2 bases, with 14 bases sitting between them. Germline CDR1 and CDR2: MGHRA and YSYEKL. The CDR3 contains 17 residues. For the CDR3, the DNA is TGCGCCAGCAGCCAAGTCCGTAGCGGACTTAACACCGGGGAGCTGTTTTTT. As protein: CASSQVRSGLNTGELFF.

The chain carries TRBV4-1 and TRBJ1-3; TRBD1 matches at 7 bases. This CDR3 is 16 amino acids long. Germline V gene sequence: CDR1 MGHRA, CDR2 YSYEKL. J gave up 4 bases and V 1 base, and 7 bases lay outside the gene matches. CDR3 in amino acids: CASSQGLDRAGNTIYF. Here the CDR3 DNA reads TGCGCCAGCAGCCAAGGTCTCGACAGGGCAGGAAACACCATATATTTT.

This chain joins TRBV6-1 and TRBJ1-2; TRBD1 matches 10 bases. CDR3 size: 16 residues. Germline assignment: CDR1 MNHNS and CDR2 SASEGT. The junction had 5 bases not matched to a gene; V was cut back by 3 bases and J by 1 base. The CDR3 sequence is CASSDPGQGINYGYTF. The CDR3 DNA reads as TGTGCCAGCAGTGACCCGGGACAGGGGATTAACTATGGCTACACCTTC.

This rearrangement joins TRBV11-2 to TRBJ2-1, with D tentatively TRBD1 (6 bases). The V gene lost 7 bases and the J gene lost 0 bases, with 22 bases spanning the gap. Germline V gene sequence: CDR1 SGHAT, CDR2 FQNNGV. The CDR3 spans 18 residues. The CDR3 protein is CASNLLGPRGGSYNEQFF. The CDR3 nucleotides are TGTGCCAGCAACCTTTTGGGGCCCAGGGGTGGCTCCTACAATGAGCAGTTCTTC. Supplemented by reference TRBV11-2 and TRBJ2-1, the full variable domain reads EAGVAQSPRYKIIEKRQSVAFWCNPISGHATLYWYQQILGQGPKLLIQFQNNGVVDDSQLPKDRFSAERLKGVDSTLKIQPAKLEDSAVYLCASNLLGPRGGSYNEQFFGPGTRLTVL.

V gene TRBV7-9 combines with J gene TRBJ2-7; D is unclear. Germline V gene sequence: CDR1 SEHNR, CDR2 FQNEAQ (reference sequence). This CDR3 has 15 amino acids. Trimming pared 3 bases from V and 1 base from J, leaving 13 bases between. CDR3 region: CASSFATLGSYEQYF. The CDR3 DNA reads as TGTGCCAGCAGCTTCGCTACCTTGGGTTCCTACGAGCAGTACTTC. Using reference TRBV7-9 and TRBJ2-7 for the parts outside the CDR3, the full variable domain is DTGVSQNPRHKITKRGQNVTFRCDPISEHNRLYWYRQTLGQGPEFLTYFQNEAQLEKSRLLSDRFSAERPKGSFSTLEIQRTEQGDSAMYLCASSFATLGSYEQYFGPGTRLTVT.

This chain uses TRBV4-2 with TRBJ2-1, with a tentative D call TRBD2 (6 bases). The V end was cut by 0 bases, the J end by 2 bases, with 11 bases between. CDR3 length: 16 amino acids. CDR1 LGHNA and CDR2 YNFKEQ come from the germline V gene. CDR3 nucleotide sequence: TGTGCCAGCAGCCAAGAGGCGGGATTTCCCTACAATGAGCAGTTCTTC. It is translated as CASSQEAGFPYNEQFF.

The chain is built from TRBV3-1 and TRBJ2-1, with 11 bases that match TRBD2. V trimming: 6 bases; J trimming: 9 bases; junction bases outside the gene matches: 10. The CDR3 loop spans 15 amino acids. The germline gives CDR1 LGHDT, CDR2 YNNKEL (reference sequence). Written as DNA, the CDR3 is TGTGCCAGCAGACTAGCGGGAGTGGGGTCGGGTGAGCAGTTCTTC. It is translated as CASRLAGVGSGEQFF.

This chain connects TRBV20-1 to TRBJ1-4, with a tentative D call TRBD1 (6 bases). The CDR3 sequence is 14 residues long. Germline-derived CDR1 and CDR2 are DFQATT and SNEGSKA (reference sequence). The CDR3 DNA follows: TGCAGCCCAAGACGGGGGGGCACTAATGAAAAACTGTTTTTT. It encodes CSPRRGGTNEKLFF.

The V gene is TRBV25-1, the J gene TRBJ1-2, with a tentative D call TRBD1 (6 bases). There are 12 residues in the CDR3. The germline V and J ends were trimmed by 7 bases and 6 bases, with 12 bases remaining between them. Germline values: CDR1 MGHDK, CDR2 SYGVNS. CDR3 in DNA: TGTGCCAGCATAGGGGGGGAGGATGGCTACACCTTC. Its protein product is CASIGGEDGYTF.

The rearrangement joins TRBV6-2 or TRBV6-3 to TRBJ1-1; maybe TRBD1 (5 bases). The CDR3 loop spans 16 amino acids. Trimming cost V 8 bases and J 1 base, with 20 bases left between them. Per germline, CDR1 MNHEY and CDR2 SVGEGT. The CDR3 coding sequence is TGTGCCAGCCGTGGGCAGGGCCTTAAAAAGAACACTGAAGCTTTCTTT. Protein: CASRGQGLKKNTEAFF.

This clonotype was picked up a small number of times. The V gene is TRBV2, the J gene TRBJ1-1; 8 bases line up with TRBD1. This CDR3 spans 14 amino acids. The V and J ends lost 3 bases and 7 bases, in that order; junction bases with no gene match: 7. The germline V gene encodes CDR1 SNHLY and CDR2 FYNNEI. CDR3 in DNA: TGTGCCAGCAGTGAGGGCAGGGGGCATATTGAAGCTTTCTTT. It specifies CASSEGRGHIEAFF.

In this sample, this clonotype turned up a few times. The chain has TRBV29-1 and TRBJ1-1; the D gene is possibly TRBD1 (5 bases). CDR1 is SQVTM, CDR2 ANQGSEA, per germline. This CDR3 contains 16 residues. V shed 3 bases and J shed 0 bases, with 17 bases lying between them. CDR3 nucleotides: TGCAGCGTTGAGGACCCCACCAGGGTATTGAACACTGAAGCTTTCTTT. Its protein product is CSVEDPTRVLNTEAFF.

V usage is TRBV4-1 and J usage is TRBJ2-1; 9 bases are a match to TRBD2. Germline CDR1 MGHRA, CDR2 YSYEKL. This CDR3 region has 16 residues. The ends lost 1 base at V and 6 bases at J; junction bases unmatched: 7. CDR3 bases: TGCGCCAGCAGCCAAGCCGGGACTAGCCGGGGCAATGAGCAGTTCTTC. Protein product: CASSQAGTSRGNEQFF.

The gene calls are TRBV6-5 and TRBJ1-5; D gene unclear. The V end lost 6 bases, the J end lost 0 bases, and 9 bases lay between the germline ends. The V gene's germline CDR1 is MNHEY and CDR2 SVGAGI. The CDR3 runs 14 residues. This CDR3 is CASRGGPSNQPQHF. The CDR3 region has the DNA TGTGCCAGCAGGGGCGGTCCTAGCAATCAGCCCCAGCATTTT.

This clonotype was detected many times. The chain is built from TRBV29-1 and TRBJ2-5; possibly TRBD1 for D (7 bases). V lost 5 bases and J 4 bases, leaving 11 bases between the germline ends. Per germline, CDR1 SQVTM and CDR2 ANQGSEA. The CDR3 sequence is 12 residues long. The CDR3 protein is CSVRQGGETQYF. The CDR3 DNA is TGCAGCGTTCGACAGGGAGGAGAGACCCAGTACTTC.

This chain uses TRBV7-9 with TRBJ1-1; D is unresolved. This CDR3 comprises 13 residues. The ends were cut back, 4 bases at V and 6 bases at J, with 12 bases in the middle. Germline CDR1 and CDR2: SEHNR and FQNEAQ (reference sequence). The CDR3 sequence: CASSSPGGSEAFF. DNA for the CDR3: TGTGCCAGCAGCTCTCCCGGTGGGTCTGAAGCTTTCTTT.

CDR3 sequence: CASGLVLSGDTDTQYF. The DNA of the CDR3 is TGTGCTAGTGGTTTGGTACTGAGCGGGGACACAGATACGCAGTATTTT. The chain uses TRBV12-5 and TRBJ2-3; TRBD2 agrees at 7 bases. CDR1 is LGHNT, CDR2 FRNRAP, per germline. This CDR3 is built from 16 residues. V lost 0 bases to trimming and J lost 2 bases; unmatched junction nucleotides: 5.

This sequence joins TRBV4-1 and TRBJ2-3; D unclear. This CDR3 has 14 residues. The germline V gene encodes CDR1 MGHRA and CDR2 YSYEKL. Trimming removed 4 bases from V and 5 bases from J, with 13 bases in between. The CDR3 bases are TGCGCCAGCAGCCGACGGATTCTTGGAGATACGCAGTATTTT. Translating it yields CASSRRILGDTQYF.

The rearrangement links TRBV6-5 to TRBJ2-1; 12 bases are shared with TRBD2. This CDR3 has 16 residues. Germline assignment: CDR1 MNHEY and CDR2 SVGAGI. With 1 base clipped from V and 7 bases from J, the junction kept 5 bases outside the gene matches. The CDR3 spells CASSYWLAGGKNEQFF. CDR3 bases: TGTGCCAGCAGTTACTGGCTAGCGGGAGGGAAAAATGAGCAGTTCTTC.

In its sample, this clonotype was seen many times. This chain uses TRBV29-1 with TRBJ2-1, with 12 bases that match TRBD2. Trimming cost V 1 base and J 7 bases; bases outside gene matches: 2. This CDR3 has 14 amino acids. CDR1 and CDR2 (germline): SQVTM, ANQGSEA. The CDR3 nucleotides read TGCAGCGTTGAAGCCCTAGCGGGAGGGAATGAGCAGTTCTTC. Its translation: CSVEALAGGNEQFF.